The 13 T cell receptor beta chains below were found in one sample sequenced in a study of radiotherapy plus CTLA-4 blockade in lung cancer. The protocol was immunoSEQ multiplex PCR, while the TCRdb copy is restricted to in-frame clones and leaves out a portion. The table has around 78,000 clones, 60% to 85% seen once. The material was peripheral blood, obtained from a patient treated with radiotherapy plus ipilimumab. All receptors come from a human donor with non-small cell lung cancer who had a partial response to radiotherapy plus ipilimumab. Some clones in this sample may be carry-over from other donors' samples.

The rearrangement links TRBV19 to TRBJ2-1, with D possibly TRBD1 on 5 matching bases. The length of the CDR3 is 12 residues. Trimming left V 4 bases short and J 5 bases short, with 6 bases between. Germline V lookup: CDR1 LNHDA, CDR2 SQIVND (reference sequence). The chain's CDR3 is CASSKQDNEQFF. For the CDR3, the DNA is TGTGCCAGTAGTAAACAGGACAATGAGCAGTTCTTC.

This clone was seen more than once but under ten times. This rearrangement joins TRBV6-5 to TRBJ1-4, with 10 bases fitting TRBD1. This CDR3 region has 15 residues. V shed 6 bases, J shed 6 bases, and the junction held 7 bases outside the gene matches. Germline loops: CDR1 MNHEY, CDR2 SVGAGI. The CDR3 DNA reads TGTGCCAGCAGAAGCAGGGGGACAGGGGATGAAAAACTGTTTTTT. Translating gives CASRSRGTGDEKLFF.

The gene calls are TRBV29-1 and TRBJ1-2, with D possibly TRBD1 on 5 matching bases. This CDR3 is 13 amino acids long. Trimming removed 5 bases from V and 1 base from J, with 11 bases in between. The germline V gene has CDR1 SQVTM and CDR2 ANQGSEA. CDR3 in amino acids: CSVFQGHNYGYTF. The CDR3 DNA follows: TGCAGCGTTTTTCAGGGCCATAACTATGGCTACACCTTC.

This chain links TRBV2 with TRBJ1-2; D unclear. The V gene lost 6 bases and the J gene lost 8 bases, with 7 bases spanning the gap. Germline V gives CDR1 SNHLY, CDR2 FYNNEI. The CDR3 covers 10 residues. The CDR3: CASSNPGYTF. For the CDR3, the DNA is TGTGCCAGCAGCAATCCCGGCTACACCTTC.

This clone was observed a single time. This chain uses TRBV28 with TRBJ1-2; a possible D gene is TRBD1 (6 bases). V lost 6 bases and J lost 7, with 12 bases in between. The CDR3 runs 12 residues. Germline V gene data show CDR1 as MDHEN and CDR2 as SYDVKM. Here the CDR3 DNA reads TGTGCCAGCAGGTCAAACAGGGTTGGCTACACCTTC. This encodes CASRSNRVGYTF.

The chain recombines TRBV28 with TRBJ2-7, with a tentative D call TRBD1 (5 bases). The ends were cut back, 2 bases at V and 5 bases at J, with 10 bases in the middle. Germline V lookup: CDR1 MDHEN, CDR2 SYDVKM. The CDR3 sequence is 13 residues long. In nucleotides, the CDR3 is TGTGCCAGCAGTTTAGGGGCAGCCAACGAGCAGTACTTC. Residues: CASSLGAANEQYF. The full variable domain, its missing parts supplied by reference TRBV28 and TRBJ2-7, is DVKVTQSSRYLVKRTGEKVFLECVQDMDHENMFWYRQDPGLGLRLIYFSYDVKMKEKGDIPEGYSVSREKKERFSLILESASTNQTSMYLCASSLGAANEQYFGPGTRLTVT.

The J gene is TRBJ1-2, the V gene TRBV7-2; perhaps TRBD1 as D (6 bases). Germline V gene data show CDR1 as SGHTA and CDR2 as FQGNSA. V lost 4 bases to trimming and J lost 0 bases, with 15 bases between them. The CDR3 is made up of 16 amino acids. CDR3 region: CASSSLDRTANYGYTF. The CDR3 DNA follows: TGTGCCAGCAGCTCCCTTGACAGGACTGCTAACTATGGCTACACCTTC.

The chain links TRBV9 to TRBJ2-3; 10 bases line up with TRBD2. Per the germline V gene, CDR1 is SGDLS and CDR2 is YYNGEE. V lost 0 bases, J lost 0 bases, and 7 bases stayed unmatched. The CDR3 covers 18 residues. CDR3 residues: CASSVELAGALSTDTQYF. DNA for the CDR3: TGTGCCAGCAGCGTAGAGCTAGCGGGGGCTCTTAGCACAGATACGCAGTATTTT.

The chain joins TRBV9 to TRBJ2-1, with 8 bases aligning to TRBD2. CDR1 and CDR2 from the germline V gene are SGDLS and YYNGEE. Trimming removed 4 bases from V and 2 bases from J; junction bases left unmatched: 11. CDR3 length: 17 amino acids. CDR3 nucleotide sequence: TGTGCCAGCAGCCTTCCTCGGGGGGGCGGTGCCTACAATGAGCAGTTCTTC. Its translation: CASSLPRGGGAYNEQFF.

CDR3 DNA: TGTGCCAGCAGACACAGGGGGCAAGAGACCCAGTACTTC. It specifies CASRHRGQETQYF. The genes are TRBV11-2 and TRBJ2-5; TRBD1 matches at 8 bases. Trimming at V came to 6 bases and at J to 2 bases, leaving 2 bases not matched to a gene. CDR3 size: 13 residues. Germline lookup yields CDR1 SGHAT and CDR2 FQNNGV.

The rearrangement joins TRBV27 to TRBJ1-2; TRBD1 aligns across 8 bases. The ends lost 2 bases at V and 8 bases at J; junction bases unmatched: 7. Germline V gene data show CDR1 as MNHEY and CDR2 as SMNVEV (reference sequence). The length of the CDR3 is 14 residues. The CDR3 region is CASSLTGGFEGYTF. CDR3 DNA sequence: TGTGCCAGCAGTTTAACAGGGGGATTTGAAGGCTACACCTTC.

This chain joins TRBV9 and TRBJ2-5, with a weak D call TRBD1 (5 bases). V lost 2 bases and J 7 bases, leaving 15 bases between the germline ends. The CDR3 sequence is 14 residues long. Germline CDR1 reads SGDLS; CDR2 reads YYNGEE. Here the CDR3 reads CASSVGQAKSTQYF. Here the CDR3 DNA reads TGTGCCAGCAGCGTGGGGCAGGCCAAGTCGACCCAGTACTTC.

The genes are TRBV27 and TRBJ2-6; D remains unclear. There are 16 residues in the CDR3. The germline V gene encodes CDR1 MNHEY and CDR2 SMNVEV (reference sequence). The V end lost 2 bases, the J end lost 0 bases, and 8 bases lay between the germline ends. The CDR3 region is CASSLIPSSGANVLTF. The CDR3, as DNA: TGTGCCAGCAGTTTAATTCCCAGCTCTGGGGCCAACGTCCTGACTTTC.